This is a list of T cell receptor beta chains from one sample in a study of cytomegalovirus exposure and HLA in healthy donors. The assay was immunoSEQ multiplex PCR, and TCRdb's table has in-frame clones only and misses some. The profile shows about 200,000 clones, around 83% of them singletons. The specimen was PBMCs. Receptors were obtained from a woman aged 50 to 60 in good health and CMV-seropositive. Both conserved end residues are part of each CDR3. Fields, in order: D gene, CDR3 length, clone size, J gene, V gene, CDR3 DNA, CDR3 protein. A D gene is named only where the DNA matches it firmly. A row's size may be missing; if present it is once, few, many or a size class.

NA	11	NA	TRBJ2-3	TRBV18	TGTGCCAGCTCTTCGGGGGATACGCAGTATTTT	CASSSGDTQYF
TRBD1	16	NA	TRBJ1-1	TRBV2	TGTGCCAGCAGTGCCCCGGGACAGGGGGGTAACACTGAAGCTTTCTTT	CASSAPGQGGNTEAFF
NA	14	NA	TRBJ2-1	TRBV7-2	TGTGCCAGCAACCCCTCCGGGGGTAGGAATGAGCAGTTCTTC	CASNPSGGRNEQFF
NA	14	NA	TRBJ1-1	TRBV7-9	TGTGCCAGCAGTCGAATCACAGGGAGCACTGAAGCTTTCTTT	CASSRITGSTEAFF
NA	14	NA	TRBJ2-7	TRBV6-5	TGTGCCAGCAGTTACGGGAAGGAGGACTACGAGCAGTACTTC	CASSYGKEDYEQYF
TRBD2	19	once	TRBJ2-7	TRBV5-1	TGCGCCAGCAGCTTGGTAGGACTAGCGGGGGGCTACAGCTCCTACGAGCAGTACTTC	CASSLVGLAGGYSSYEQYF
TRBD1	14	NA	TRBJ2-5	TRBV10-3	TGTGCCATCAGTGATGGACAGGGATCTGAGACCCAGTACTTC	CAISDGQGSETQYF
NA	15	NA	TRBJ2-3	TRBV4-3	TGCGCCAGCAGCCAAGACCCCTATAGCACAGATACGCAGTATTTT	CASSQDPYSTDTQYF
NA	15	NA	TRBJ1-2	TRBV2	TGTGCCAGCAGTGAACGCAGTAATATTAACTATGGCTACACCTTC	CASSERSNINYGYTF
NA	14	NA	TRBJ2-5	TRBV25-1	TGTGCCAGCAGTGAATATCAGGGCCAAGAGACCCAGTACTTC	CASSEYQGQETQYF
TRBD1	14	NA	TRBJ1-1	TRBV10-1	TGCGCCAGCAGTGAGTCTACAGGGGTCACTGAAGCTTTCTTT	CASSESTGVTEAFF
TRBD1	15	NA	TRBJ2-3	TRBV7-3	TGTGCCAGCAGCCTGAGGACAGGGGGCGCAGATACGCAGTATTTT	CASSLRTGGADTQYF
TRBD1	14	NA	TRBJ2-1	TRBV18	TGTGCCAGCTCACCAAGGACAGGGGATTATGAGCAGTTCTTC	CASSPRTGDYEQFF
TRBD2	11	NA	TRBJ2-7	TRBV20-1	TGCAGTGCGACGGGGGGGGCCGAGCAGTACTTC	CSATGGAEQYF
NA	15	NA	TRBJ1-6	TRBV6-5	TGTGCCAGCAGTTACTCGACCGAGGGAGACACACCCCTCCACTTT	CASSYSTEGDTPLHF
NA	13	NA	TRBJ2-3	TRBV2	TGTGCCAGCAGTGGCGTCTCCACAGATACGCAGTATTTT	CASSGVSTDTQYF
TRBD1	18	NA	TRBJ1-2	TRBV28	TGTGCCAGCAGTCCCCTCCGTGGACAGGGTGTTCGGGGCTATGGCTACACCTTC	CASSPLRGQGVRGYGYTF
TRBD2	14	few	TRBJ2-1	TRBV2	TGTGCCAGTAGCGGGAGATCTTTCTACAATGAGCAGTTCTTC	CASSGRSFYNEQFF
NA	12	NA	TRBJ1-5	TRBV27	TGTGCCAGCAGTGCGCGGAATCAGCCCCAGCATTTT	CASSARNQPQHF
TRBD2	16	once	TRBJ2-1	TRBV5-1	TGCGCCAGCAGCTTACACGAGCTAGCGGGAGAGCGCGAGCAGTTCTTC	CASSLHELAGEREQFF
TRBD2	15	NA	TRBJ2-2	TRBV6-1	TGTGCCAGCAGTGAAAGGGACTACGGGGCCGTGGAGCTGTTTTTT	CASSERDYGAVELFF
NA	15	NA	TRBJ2-2	TRBV2	TGTGCCAGCAGATCAGTAAATACGAACACCGGGGAGCTGTTTTTT	CASRSVNTNTGELFF
TRBD1	15	NA	TRBJ2-7	TRBV27	TGTGCCAGCAGTTTAGGGGGGACAGGGTCTCAGGAGCAGTACTTC	CASSLGGTGSQEQYF
TRBD2	15	NA	TRBJ2-3	TRBV11-2	TGTGCCAGCAGCAATCTAGCGGCTCGCACAGATACGCAGTATTTT	CASSNLAARTDTQYF